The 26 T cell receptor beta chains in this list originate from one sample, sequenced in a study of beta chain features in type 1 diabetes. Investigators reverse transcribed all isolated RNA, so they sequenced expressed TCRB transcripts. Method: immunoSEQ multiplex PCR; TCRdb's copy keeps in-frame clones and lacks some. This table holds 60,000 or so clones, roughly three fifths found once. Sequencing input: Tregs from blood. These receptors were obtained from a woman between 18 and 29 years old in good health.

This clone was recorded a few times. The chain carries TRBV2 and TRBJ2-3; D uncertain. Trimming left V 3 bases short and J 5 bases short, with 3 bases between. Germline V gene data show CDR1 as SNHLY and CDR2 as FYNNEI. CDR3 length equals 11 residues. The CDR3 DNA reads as TGTGCCAGCAGTGATAGAGATACGCAGTATTTT. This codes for CASSDRDTQYF.

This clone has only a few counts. In nucleotides, the CDR3 is TGTGCCAGCAGCCTTAACACCGGGGAGCTGTTTTTT. Its protein product is CASSLNTGELFF. The V gene is TRBV7-9, the J gene TRBJ2-2; D unresolved. V dropped 5 bases and J dropped 2 bases, with 3 bases sitting between them. The CDR3 covers 12 residues. Germline lookup yields CDR1 SEHNR and CDR2 FQNEAQ (reference sequence). Variable domain in full (rest from reference TRBV7-9 and TRBJ2-2): DTGVSQNPRHKITKRGQNVTFRCDPISEHNRLYWYRQTLGQGPEFLTYFQNEAQLEKSRLLSDRFSAERPKGSFSTLEIQRTEQGDSAMYLCASSLNTGELFFGEGSRLTVL.

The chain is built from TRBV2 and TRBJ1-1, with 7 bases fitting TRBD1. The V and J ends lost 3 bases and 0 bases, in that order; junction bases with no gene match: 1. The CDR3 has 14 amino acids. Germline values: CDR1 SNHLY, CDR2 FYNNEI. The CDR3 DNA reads TGTGCCAGCAGTGATGGGACAGTGAACACTGAAGCTTTCTTT. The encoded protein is CASSDGTVNTEAFF. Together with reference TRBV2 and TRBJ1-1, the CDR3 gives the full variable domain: EPEVTQTPSHQVTQMGQEVILRCVPISNHLYFYWYRQILGQKVEFLVSFYNNEISEKSEIFDDQFSVERPDGSNFTLKIRSTKLEDSAMYFCASSDGTVNTEAFFGQGTRLTVV.

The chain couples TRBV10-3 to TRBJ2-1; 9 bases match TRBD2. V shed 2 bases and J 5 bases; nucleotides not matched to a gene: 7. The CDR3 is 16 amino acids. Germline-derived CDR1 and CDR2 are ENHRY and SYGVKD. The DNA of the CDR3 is TGTGCCATCAGTGAGCATGGGACTAGCCCTAACAATGAGCAGTTCTTC. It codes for CAISEHGTSPNNEQFF.

The DNA of the CDR3 is TGTGCCAGCAGTTTAGTGCAGGGGCGCTTTTACGAGCAGTACTTC. It specifies CASSLVQGRFYEQYF. The chain employs TRBV28 and TRBJ2-7; a possible D gene is TRBD1 (6 bases). V lost 2 bases to trimming and J lost 4 bases, with 15 bases between them. Looked up from germline, CDR1 is MDHEN and CDR2 is SYDVKM. The length of the CDR3 is 15 residues.

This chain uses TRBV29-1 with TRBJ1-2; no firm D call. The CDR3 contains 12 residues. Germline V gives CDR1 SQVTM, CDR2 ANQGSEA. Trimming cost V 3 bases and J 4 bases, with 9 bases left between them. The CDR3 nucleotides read TGCAGCGTTGAGGAGGCTTCCTATGGCTACACCTTC. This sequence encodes CSVEEASYGYTF. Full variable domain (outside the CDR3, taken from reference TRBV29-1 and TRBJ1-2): SAVISQKPSRDICQRGTSLTIQCQVDSQVTMMFWYRQQPGQSLTLIATANQGSEATYESGFVIDKFPISRPNLTFSTLTVSNMSPEDSSIYLCSVEEASYGYTFGSGTRLTVV.

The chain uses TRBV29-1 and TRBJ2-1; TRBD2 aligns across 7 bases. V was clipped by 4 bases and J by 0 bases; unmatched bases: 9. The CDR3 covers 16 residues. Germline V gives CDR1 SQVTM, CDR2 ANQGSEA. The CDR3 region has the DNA TGCAGCGTTGGACTAGCCGATTGGGGCTCCTACAATGAGCAGTTCTTC. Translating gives CSVGLADWGSYNEQFF.

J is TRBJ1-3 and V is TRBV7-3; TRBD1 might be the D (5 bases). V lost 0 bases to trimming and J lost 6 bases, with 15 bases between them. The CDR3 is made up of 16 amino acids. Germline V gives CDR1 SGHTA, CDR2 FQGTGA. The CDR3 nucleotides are TGTGCCAGCAGCTTAACGGCGCAGGGCTGGGAAAACACCATATATTTT. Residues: CASSLTAQGWENTIYF.

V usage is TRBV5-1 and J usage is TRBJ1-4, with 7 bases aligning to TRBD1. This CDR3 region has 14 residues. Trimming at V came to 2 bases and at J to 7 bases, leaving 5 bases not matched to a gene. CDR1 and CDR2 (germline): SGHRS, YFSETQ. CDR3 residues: CASSFVSGGEKLFF. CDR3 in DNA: TGCGCCAGCAGCTTCGTTTCAGGGGGTGAAAAACTGTTTTTT.

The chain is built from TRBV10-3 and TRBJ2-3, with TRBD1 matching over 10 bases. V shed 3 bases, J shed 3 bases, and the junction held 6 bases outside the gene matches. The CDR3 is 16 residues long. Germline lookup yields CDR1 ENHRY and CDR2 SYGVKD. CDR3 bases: TGTGCCATCAGTGATCGGGACAGGGGAAGAACAGATACGCAGTATTTT. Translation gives CAISDRDRGRTDTQYF.

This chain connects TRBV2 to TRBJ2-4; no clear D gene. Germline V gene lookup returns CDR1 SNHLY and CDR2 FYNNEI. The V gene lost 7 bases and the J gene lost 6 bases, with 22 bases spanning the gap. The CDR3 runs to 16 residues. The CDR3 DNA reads TGTGCCAGCATCCCCAGCCGGGTCCGGCTAGGAAACATTCAGTACTTC. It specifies CASIPSRVRLGNIQYF.

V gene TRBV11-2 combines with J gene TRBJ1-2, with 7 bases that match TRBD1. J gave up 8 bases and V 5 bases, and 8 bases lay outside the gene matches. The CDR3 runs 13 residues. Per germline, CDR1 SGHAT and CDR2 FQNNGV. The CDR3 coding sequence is TGTGCCAGCAGCCCCACAGGGGTGCAGGGCTACACCTTC. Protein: CASSPTGVQGYTF.

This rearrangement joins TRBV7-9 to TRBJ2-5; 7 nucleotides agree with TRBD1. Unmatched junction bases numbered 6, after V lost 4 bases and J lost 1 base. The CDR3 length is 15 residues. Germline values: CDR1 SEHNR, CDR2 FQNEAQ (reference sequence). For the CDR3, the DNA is TGTGCCAGCAGCTCGACGGGACAGCTCCAAGAGACCCAGTACTTC. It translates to CASSSTGQLQETQYF.

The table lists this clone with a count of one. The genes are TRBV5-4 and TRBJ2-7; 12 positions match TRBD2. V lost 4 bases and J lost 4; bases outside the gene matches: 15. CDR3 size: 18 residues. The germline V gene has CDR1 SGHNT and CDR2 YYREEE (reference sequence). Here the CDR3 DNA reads TGTGCCAGCAGCCCTCGAGCTAGCGGGGGGGTGACTACGTACGAGCAGTACTTC. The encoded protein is CASSPRASGGVTTYEQYF.

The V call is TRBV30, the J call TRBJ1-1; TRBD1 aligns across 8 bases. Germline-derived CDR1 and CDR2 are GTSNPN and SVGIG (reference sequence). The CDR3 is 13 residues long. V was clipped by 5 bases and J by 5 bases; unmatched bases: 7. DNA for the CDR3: TGTGCCTGGGCTGGACAGGGAAAAACTGAAGCTTTCTTT. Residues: CAWAGQGKTEAFF.

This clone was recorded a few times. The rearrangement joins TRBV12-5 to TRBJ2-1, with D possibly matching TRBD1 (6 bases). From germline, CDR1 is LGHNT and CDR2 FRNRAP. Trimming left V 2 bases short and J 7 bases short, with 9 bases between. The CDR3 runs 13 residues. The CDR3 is CASGLQGLNEQFF. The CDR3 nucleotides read TGTGCTAGTGGTTTGCAGGGGTTGAATGAGCAGTTCTTC.

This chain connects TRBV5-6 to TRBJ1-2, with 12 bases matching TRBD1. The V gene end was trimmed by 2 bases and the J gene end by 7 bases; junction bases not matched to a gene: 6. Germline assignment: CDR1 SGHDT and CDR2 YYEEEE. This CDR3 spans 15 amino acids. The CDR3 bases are TGTGCCAGCAGCTTACCGGGACAGGGGGCGGGTGGCTACACCTTC. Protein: CASSLPGQGAGGYTF.

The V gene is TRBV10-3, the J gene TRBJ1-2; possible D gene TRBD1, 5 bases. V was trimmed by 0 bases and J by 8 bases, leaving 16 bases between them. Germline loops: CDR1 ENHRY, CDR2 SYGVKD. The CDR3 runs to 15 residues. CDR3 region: CAISESLDTVGGYTF. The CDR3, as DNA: TGTGCCATCAGTGAGTCTTTGGACACCGTGGGCGGCTACACCTTC.

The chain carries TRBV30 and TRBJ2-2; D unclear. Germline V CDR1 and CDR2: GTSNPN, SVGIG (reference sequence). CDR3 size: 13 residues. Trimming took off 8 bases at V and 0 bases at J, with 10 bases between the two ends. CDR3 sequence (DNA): TGTGCCCGCGCGAGGCCGAACACCGGGGAGCTGTTTTTT. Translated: CARARPNTGELFF.

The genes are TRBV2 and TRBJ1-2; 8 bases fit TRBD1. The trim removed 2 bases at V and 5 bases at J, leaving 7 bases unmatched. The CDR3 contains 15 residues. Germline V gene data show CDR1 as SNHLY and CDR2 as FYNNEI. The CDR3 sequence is CASSESDRGGYGYTF. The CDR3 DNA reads TGTGCCAGCAGTGAAAGCGACAGGGGTGGTTATGGCTACACCTTC.

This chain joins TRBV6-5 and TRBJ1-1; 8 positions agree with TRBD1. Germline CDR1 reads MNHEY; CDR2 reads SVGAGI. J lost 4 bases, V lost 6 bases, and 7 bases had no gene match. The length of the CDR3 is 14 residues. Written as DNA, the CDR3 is TGTGCCAGCAGCCTGACAGGGGATGGCACTGAAGCTTTCTTT. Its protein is CASSLTGDGTEAFF.

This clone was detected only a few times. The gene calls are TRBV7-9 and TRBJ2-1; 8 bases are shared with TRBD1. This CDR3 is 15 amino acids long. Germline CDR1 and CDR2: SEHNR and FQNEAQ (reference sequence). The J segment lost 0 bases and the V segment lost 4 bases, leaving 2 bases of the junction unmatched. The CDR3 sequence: CASSSGTGSYNEQFF. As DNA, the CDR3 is TGTGCCAGCAGCTCCGGGACAGGCTCCTACAATGAGCAGTTCTTC.

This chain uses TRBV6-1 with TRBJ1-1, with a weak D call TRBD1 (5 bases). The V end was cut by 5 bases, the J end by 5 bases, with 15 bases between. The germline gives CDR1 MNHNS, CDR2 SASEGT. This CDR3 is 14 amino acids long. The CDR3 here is CASSSEAGLTEAFF. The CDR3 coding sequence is TGTGCCAGCAGTTCCGAAGCGGGGCTGACTGAAGCTTTCTTT.

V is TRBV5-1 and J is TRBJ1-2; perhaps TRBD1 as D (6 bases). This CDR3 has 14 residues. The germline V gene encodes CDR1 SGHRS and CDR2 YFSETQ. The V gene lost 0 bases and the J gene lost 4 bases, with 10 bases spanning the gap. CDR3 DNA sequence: TGCGCCAGCAGCTTGGAGGGGGTTGGCTATGGCTACACCTTC. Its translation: CASSLEGVGYGYTF.

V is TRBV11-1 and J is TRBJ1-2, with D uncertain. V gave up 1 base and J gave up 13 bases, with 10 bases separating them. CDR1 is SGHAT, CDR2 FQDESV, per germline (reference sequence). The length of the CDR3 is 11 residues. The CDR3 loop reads CASSLGTAFTF. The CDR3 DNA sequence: TGTGCCAGCAGCTTAGGAACAGCCTTCACCTTC.

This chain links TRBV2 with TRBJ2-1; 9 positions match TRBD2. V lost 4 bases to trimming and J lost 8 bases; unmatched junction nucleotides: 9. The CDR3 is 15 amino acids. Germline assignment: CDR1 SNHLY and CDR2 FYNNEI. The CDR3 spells CASSVPRGGLYEQFF. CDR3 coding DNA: TGTGCCAGCAGTGTGCCGCGGGGGGGCCTCTATGAGCAGTTCTTC.